Here is one T cell receptor (beta chain) with its context. The read halts 3 residues ahead of the CDR3 end, with the missing end drawn from the germline J gene. V gave up 6 bases and J gave up 5 bases, with 14 bases separating them. The CDR3 totals 13 residues. The data derive from a study of T cells in women clearing cervical HPV infection. Genomic DNA, averaging roughly 1,200 ng per sample, yielded TCR beta CDR3 via immunoSEQ. Generated by immunoSEQ multiplex PCR, the TCRdb table keeps only in-frame clones and is missing some. Its table records about 44,000 clones. The sequence was collected from a woman between 18 and 70 years old with a cervical HPV16 infection that either progressed to CIN3+ or cleared (not recorded which). The sample comprised blood buffy coat. This chain connects TRBV12-3 or TRBV12-4 to TRBJ2-7, with TRBD1 as a possible D gene (6 bases). CDR3 bases read: TGTGCCAGCAGGGACGACAGGTTTGACGAG. It is translated as CASRDDRFDE. The entire CDR3 reads CASRDDRFDEQYF.